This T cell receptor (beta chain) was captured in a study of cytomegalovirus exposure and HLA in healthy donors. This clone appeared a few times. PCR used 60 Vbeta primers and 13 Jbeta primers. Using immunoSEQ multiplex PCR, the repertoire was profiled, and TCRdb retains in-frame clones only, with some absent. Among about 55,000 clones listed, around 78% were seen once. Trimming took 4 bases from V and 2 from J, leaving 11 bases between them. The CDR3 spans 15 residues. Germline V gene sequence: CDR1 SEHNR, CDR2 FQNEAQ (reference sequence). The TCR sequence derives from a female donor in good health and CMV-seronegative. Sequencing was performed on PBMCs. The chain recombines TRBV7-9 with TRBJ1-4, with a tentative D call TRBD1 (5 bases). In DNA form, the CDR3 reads TGTGCCAGCAGCTCCAAGGGGAACACTAATGAAAAACTGTTTTTT. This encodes CASSSKGNTNEKLFF.